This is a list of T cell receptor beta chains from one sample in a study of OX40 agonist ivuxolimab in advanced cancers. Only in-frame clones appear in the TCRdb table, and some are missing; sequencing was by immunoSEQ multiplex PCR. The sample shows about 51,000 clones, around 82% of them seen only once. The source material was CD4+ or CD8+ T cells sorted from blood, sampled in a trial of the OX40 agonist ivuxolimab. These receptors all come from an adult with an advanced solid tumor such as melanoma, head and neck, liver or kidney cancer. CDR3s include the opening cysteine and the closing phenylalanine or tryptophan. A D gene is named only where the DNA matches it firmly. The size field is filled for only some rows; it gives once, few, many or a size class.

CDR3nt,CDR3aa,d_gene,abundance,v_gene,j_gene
TGTGCCAGCGGCACAGGGCACAACTATGGCTACACCTTC,CASGTGHNYGYTF,NA,NA,TRBV27,TRBJ1-2
TGTGCCAGTAGTGTAAGAAGTCAGGCGTTTGAAGCTTTCTTT,CASSVRSQAFEAFF,NA,few,TRBV19,TRBJ1-1
TGTGCCAGCAGCTTTCTCTGGGACCCAGAGACCCAGTACTTC,CASSFLWDPETQYF,NA,NA,TRBV5-4,TRBJ2-5
TGTGCCTGGAGTGTACAGGGTGGTCAGCCCCAGCATTTT,CAWSVQGGQPQHF,NA,NA,TRBV30,TRBJ1-5
TGTGCCAGCAGCGTAGGCGGAACAAGTGATTATGGCTACACCTTC,CASSVGGTSDYGYTF,NA,NA,TRBV9,TRBJ1-2
TGTGCCAGCAGCTTAGATCCAGCTCGACAGGCCCTTCGAGGCTACACCTTC,CASSLDPARQALRGYTF,NA,NA,TRBV11-2,TRBJ1-2
TGTGCCAGCAGAGACCCCACCAGGGTTGGGGAGCAGTACTTC,CASRDPTRVGEQYF,NA,NA,TRBV6-1,TRBJ2-5
TGTGCCAGCATTGGTGGGATTGCAACTAATGAAAAACTGTTTTTT,CASIGGIATNEKLFF,NA,NA,TRBV2,TRBJ1-4
TGTGCCAGCAGCTCCCTGAGCGGGAGAGCTACCGGGGAGCTGTTTTTT,CASSSLSGRATGELFF,TRBD2,NA,TRBV11-1,TRBJ2-2
TGTGCCAGAAGCTTGGGTTACGAGCAGTACTTC,CARSLGYEQYF,NA,NA,TRBV5-3,TRBJ2-7
TGTGCCAGCAGCCAAACGGGGTACACTGAAGCTTTCTTT,CASSQTGYTEAFF,NA,NA,TRBV11-3,TRBJ1-1
TGTGCCAGCAGCTTGGAACGGACGGCCTCTAGCACAGATACGCAGTATTTT,CASSLERTASSTDTQYF,NA,NA,TRBV5-8,TRBJ2-3
TGTGCCAGCAGCCCGGGACTAGCGGGCACCGGGGAGCTGTTTTTT,CASSPGLAGTGELFF,TRBD2,NA,TRBV7-3,TRBJ2-2
TGTGCCAGCAGTTTGGACAGGGGGCCCCAGCATTTT,CASSLDRGPQHF,TRBD1,NA,TRBV27,TRBJ1-5
TGCGCCAGCAGCTTGCAGGGGCAAGAGACCCAGTACTTC,CASSLQGQETQYF,NA,NA,TRBV5-1,TRBJ2-5
TGTGCCAGCACCCCGGCAGGGGGCTACGAGCAGTACTTC,CASTPAGGYEQYF,TRBD1,NA,TRBV11-2,TRBJ2-7
TGTGCCAGCAGATCGTTGACAGGGCGAAGTTCACCCCTCCACTTT,CASRSLTGRSSPLHF,TRBD1,few,TRBV11-2,TRBJ1-6
TGTGCCAGCAGCCAACCCACCGGGGAGCTGTTTTTT,CASSQPTGELFF,NA,NA,TRBV4-2,TRBJ2-2
TGTGCCAGCAGTTACTCGAGGAACGCGGGAAACACCATATATTTT,CASSYSRNAGNTIYF,NA,NA,TRBV6-5,TRBJ1-3
TGTGCCAGCAGCGAAGGGACAGGGGTGTCGGAGACCCAGTACTTC,CASSEGTGVSETQYF,TRBD1,NA,TRBV13,TRBJ2-5
TGCGCCAGCAGTAGGGGTAGGGCGCAGTATTTT,CASSRGRAQYF,NA,NA,TRBV5-1,TRBJ2-3
TGTGCCAGCAGTGTACAGGGGGCGCGGGAGACCCAGTACTTC,CASSVQGARETQYF,TRBD1,NA,TRBV2,TRBJ2-5
TGTGCCAGCAGCTTCGGGTATGGGTCACCCCTCCACTTT,CASSFGYGSPLHF,NA,NA,TRBV7-2,TRBJ1-6
TGTGCCAGGGCAGCGCAAGAGACCCAGTACTTC,CARAAQETQYF,NA,NA,TRBV11-3,TRBJ2-5
TGTGCCAGCAGCTCCCAGGGGTTCCAAGAGACCCAGTACTTC,CASSSQGFQETQYF,NA,NA,TRBV11-2,TRBJ2-5
TGTGCCAGTAGTTTCCTGGCTAGCTCTGGAAACACCATATATTTT,CASSFLASSGNTIYF,NA,once,TRBV19,TRBJ1-3
TGTGCTAGTGGTTTGGGGGATTTGACCGATACGCAGTATTTT,CASGLGDLTDTQYF,NA,NA,TRBV12-5,TRBJ2-3
TGCGCCAGCAGCCGCGGACTAGCGGTCAATGAGCAGTTCTTC,CASSRGLAVNEQFF,TRBD2,NA,TRBV5-1,TRBJ2-1
TGTGCCATCAGTGATGCCGACAGGGGTAACTATGGCTACACCTTC,CAISDADRGNYGYTF,TRBD1,NA,TRBV10-3,TRBJ1-2
TGTGCCTGGAGTGTAAGCGAGACCCAGTACTTC,CAWSVSETQYF,NA,once,TRBV30,TRBJ2-5
TGTGCCAGCAGTTACGGAGCGGGAGTGGACGAGCAGTACTTC,CASSYGAGVDEQYF,TRBD2,NA,TRBV6-6,TRBJ2-7
TGCAGCGTTGAAACTTATTCGATGTTAGGGGCGGAGAAATCTTTCTTT,CSVETYSMLGAEKSFF,NA,once,TRBV29-1,TRBJ1-1
TGTGCCAGTGGCCCAGGGAGGCGCAGTGAAGCTTTCTTT,CASGPGRRSEAFF,NA,NA,TRBV19,TRBJ1-1
TGTGCCAGCGGGGGGGTTCTTTTAGCTGAAGCTTTCTTT,CASGGVLLAEAFF,NA,NA,TRBV2,TRBJ1-1
TGTGCCAGCAGTGCCTTCGAGCGGCCACAGGGAGACAATGAGCAGTTCTTC,CASSAFERPQGDNEQFF,NA,NA,TRBV2,TRBJ2-1
TGCAGCACTACGGGACAGGGGGCCACTGAAGCTTTCTTT,CSTTGQGATEAFF,TRBD1,NA,TRBV29-1,TRBJ1-1
TGCGCCAGCAGCCAAGGTTCTCTAGGGGGGAATGAGCAGTTCTTC,CASSQGSLGGNEQFF,NA,medium-sized,TRBV4-1,TRBJ2-1
TGTGCCAGCCAGAGGGGTGATAGAGTTCAGCCCCAGCATTTT,CASQRGDRVQPQHF,NA,NA,TRBV2,TRBJ1-5
TGTGCCAGCAGCTTGACGGGAGCTAACTATGGCTACACCTTC,CASSLTGANYGYTF,NA,NA,TRBV5-4,TRBJ1-2
TGTGCCAGCAGCCCAAGACTCGAAAGCAATGAGCAGTTCTTC,CASSPRLESNEQFF,NA,NA,TRBV11-2,TRBJ2-1
TGTGCCAGCAGCGTATCCCCTAGTCGCCGGGAGCTGTTTTTT,CASSVSPSRRELFF,NA,NA,TRBV9,TRBJ2-2
TGCAGCGTTGTACGGTCTGGGGCCAACGTCCTGACTTTC,CSVVRSGANVLTF,NA,NA,TRBV29-1,TRBJ2-6
TGTGCCAGTAGTATGGGGGGAGCGGAGACCCAGTACTTC,CASSMGGAETQYF,NA,NA,TRBV19,TRBJ2-5